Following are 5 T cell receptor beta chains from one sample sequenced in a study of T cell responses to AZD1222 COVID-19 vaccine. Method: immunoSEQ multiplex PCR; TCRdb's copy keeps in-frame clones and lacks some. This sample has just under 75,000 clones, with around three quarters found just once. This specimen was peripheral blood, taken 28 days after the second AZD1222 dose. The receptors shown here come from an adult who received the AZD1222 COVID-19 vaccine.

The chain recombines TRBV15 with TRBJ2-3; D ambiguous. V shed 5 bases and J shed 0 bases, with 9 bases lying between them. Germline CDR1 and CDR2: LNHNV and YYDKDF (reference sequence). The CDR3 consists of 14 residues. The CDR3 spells CATSSRTSTDTQYF. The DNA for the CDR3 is TGTGCCACCAGCTCCCGGACGAGCACAGATACGCAGTATTTT. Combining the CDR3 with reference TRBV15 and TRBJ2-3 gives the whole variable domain DAMVIQNPRYQVTQFGKPVTLSCSQTLNHNVMYWYQQKSSQAPKLLFHYYDKDFNNEADTPDNFQSRRPNTSFCFLDIRSPGLGDTAMYLCATSSRTSTDTQYFGPGTRLTVL.

In DNA, the CDR3 is TGTGCCAGTAGTATGGGAGGGTTGGACACTGAAGCTTTCTTT. Amino acid sequence: CASSMGGLDTEAFF. V is TRBV19 and J is TRBJ1-1, with D unresolved. The CDR3 is 14 amino acids. Trimming took off 3 bases at V and 3 bases at J, with 11 bases between the two ends. Germline CDR1 reads LNHDA; CDR2 reads SQIVND (reference sequence).

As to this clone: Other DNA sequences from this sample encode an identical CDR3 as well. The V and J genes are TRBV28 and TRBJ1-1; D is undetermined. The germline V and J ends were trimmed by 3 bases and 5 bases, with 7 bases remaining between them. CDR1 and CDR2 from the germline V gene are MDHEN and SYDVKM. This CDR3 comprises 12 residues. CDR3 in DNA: TGTGCCAGCAGTTTGGATCCAACTGAAGCTTTCTTT. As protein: CASSLDPTEAFF.

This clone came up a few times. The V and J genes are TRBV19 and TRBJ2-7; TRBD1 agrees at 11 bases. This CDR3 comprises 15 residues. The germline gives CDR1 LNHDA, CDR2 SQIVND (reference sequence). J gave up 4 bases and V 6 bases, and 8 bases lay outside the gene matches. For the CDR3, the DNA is TGTGCCAGTAGGAGGATGGACAGGGGGCGATACGAGCAGTACTTC. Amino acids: CASRRMDRGRYEQYF.

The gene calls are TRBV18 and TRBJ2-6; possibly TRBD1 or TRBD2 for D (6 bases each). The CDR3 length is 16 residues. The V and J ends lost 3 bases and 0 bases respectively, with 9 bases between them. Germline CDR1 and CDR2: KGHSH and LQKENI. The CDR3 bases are TGTGCCAGCTCACCGCCGGGGGCCTCTGGGGCCAACGTCCTGACTTTC. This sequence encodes CASSPPGASGANVLTF.